Listed below are T cell receptor beta chains from one sample, sequenced in a study of vaccination and CD4 T cells after COVID-19. TCRdb re-derived calls from the PCR reads in MiXCR, one entry per CDR3 protein. The sample contains over 5,000 distinct CDR3 sequences, 25% to 30% of which appear only once. These TCRs are of unknown antigen specificity. Material for sequencing was CD4+ T cells from blood, cultured in vitro. All receptors derive from a human donor in good health. Both conserved end residues are part of each CDR3. D genes are given only for firm matches. For some rows the clone size is stated as once, few or many, or as a class when expanded; others skip it.

abundance	d_gene	v_gene	j_gene	CDR3nt	CDR3aa
.	TRBD2	TRBV7-6	TRBJ2-5	TGTGCCAGCAGCTTAGAGGGGGGGGGACTAGCGGTACAAGAGACCCAGTACTTC	CASSLEGGGLAVQETQYF
large	TRBD1	TRBV27	TRBJ1-1	TGTGCCAGCAGTTTGCGGACAGGAGTCACTGAAGCTTTCTTT	CASSLRTGVTEAFF
few	.	TRBV11-3	TRBJ1-6	TGTGCCAGCAGCGGGACACCGAATTCACCCCTCCACTTT	CASSGTPNSPLHF
.	.	TRBV10-1	TRBJ2-3	TGCGCCAGCAGTCAGGGAGATACGCAGTATTTT	CASSQGDTQYF
.	.	TRBV3-1	TRBJ1-1	TGTGCCAGCAGCCAAGGACAGGCCACTGAAGCTTTCTTT	CASSQGQATEAFF
.	.	TRBV4-1	TRBJ1-5	TGCGCCAGCAGCCAGGAGGGGAATAGCAATCAGCCCCAGCATTTT	CASSQEGNSNQPQHF
.	TRBD2	TRBV6-2/TRBV6-3	TRBJ2-1	TGTGCCAGCAGGCTAGCGGGGGGTCTTAGCTCCTACAATGAGCAGTTCTTC	CASRLAGGLSSYNEQFF
few	.	TRBV10-2	TRBJ2-7	TGCGCCAGCACTGGGGAGGGGACAGGACCCTACGAGCAGTACTTC	CASTGEGTGPYEQYF
.	.	TRBV29-1	TRBJ2-2	TGCAGCGGTCTTTACGGGGGCACCGGGGAGCTGTTTTTT	CSGLYGGTGELFF
.	.	TRBV6-1	TRBJ2-3	TGTGCCAGTCCTCCGGGTAGCGCACCCACAGATACGCAGTATTTT	CASPPGSAPTDTQYF
few	.	TRBV6-1	TRBJ2-1	TGTGCCAGCAGATTAACGGGGGCAATTTACAATGAGCAGTTCTTC	CASRLTGAIYNEQFF
.	.	TRBV5-1	TRBJ2-7	TGCGCCAGCAGCTTGGCCCTAGGAAGCTCCTACGAGCAGTACTTC	CASSLALGSSYEQYF
few	TRBD1	TRBV2	TRBJ1-5	TGTGCCAGCACTGACAGGGTTAATCAGCCCCAGCATTTT	CASTDRVNQPQHF
.	TRBD1	TRBV29-1	TRBJ1-2	TGCAGCGTTGATGTCCTACAGGGGGGCTATGGCTACACCTTC	CSVDVLQGGYGYTF
few	.	TRBV27	TRBJ2-7	TGTGCCAGCAGTGCACCAGGACCCGAGCAGTACTTC	CASSAPGPEQYF
medium-sized	.	TRBV7-9	TRBJ1-2	TGTGCCAGCAGCTTAGTTGAGGGGTCTGGCTACACCTTC	CASSLVEGSGYTF
few	.	TRBV6-5	TRBJ1-2	TGTGCCAGCAGTTACTCTGGGATCTATGGCTACACCTTC	CASSYSGIYGYTF
few	TRBD1	TRBV15	TRBJ1-5	TGTGCCACCAGCATGGGACAGGGGGGGTTGGGGGCCCAGCATTTT	CATSMGQGGLGAQHF
.	TRBD1	TRBV25-1	TRBJ2-7	TGTGCCAGCAGTTCGACAGGGCACCAGCAGAGGGCCGTTAAGGGGACCTACGAGCAGTACTTC	CASSSTGHQQRAVKGTYEQYF
.	.	TRBV10-3	TRBJ2-7	TGTGCCACCGAGATTAGGGGCGAGCAGTACTTC	CATEIRGEQYF
medium-sized	TRBD1	TRBV27	TRBJ1-5	TGTGCCAGCAGACGACAGGGGGCCCACAATCAGCCCCAGCATTTT	CASRRQGAHNQPQHF
.	.	TRBV15	TRBJ1-1	TGTGCCACCAGCAGAGAGAAAGGGCCGAACACTGAAGCTTTCTTT	CATSREKGPNTEAFF
few	.	TRBV27	TRBJ1-2	TGTGCCAGCAGTTTAATCGGCAAGGGGCTATATGGCTACACCTTC	CASSLIGKGLYGYTF
.	TRBD1	TRBV11-3	TRBJ2-7	TGTGCCAGCAGTTTGGGACAGGGGGTTTCCTACGAGCAGTACTTC	CASSLGQGVSYEQYF
few	.	TRBV18	TRBJ1-1	TGTGCCAGCTCACCCAGGGCGCGCACTGAAGCTTTCTTT	CASSPRARTEAFF
.	TRBD1	TRBV6-1	TRBJ1-2	TGTGCCAGCAGTCTTGACAGGGATGACTACACCTTC	CASSLDRDDYTF
.	.	TRBV30	TRBJ1-1	TGTGCCGGGGGGAAAGCTTTCTTT	CAGGKAFF
large	.	TRBV20-1	TRBJ1-2	TGCAGTGCTAGAGTACTCCAGACTAACTATGGCTACACCTTC	CSARVLQTNYGYTF
.	.	TRBV6-5	TRBJ1-1	TGTGCCAGCAGTTACCTCGGGGGCACTGAAGCTTTCTTT	CASSYLGGTEAFF
.	TRBD1	TRBV5-1	TRBJ2-7	TGCGCCAGCAGCTCCGGACAGGCCGGGGTCTACGAGCAGTACTTC	CASSSGQAGVYEQYF
.	TRBD1	TRBV12-3/TRBV12-4	TRBJ1-2	TGTGCCAGCAGTTCGGGGGACAGGGGAGGCTACACCTTC	CASSSGDRGGYTF
medium-sized	TRBD1	TRBV20-1	TRBJ1-1	TGCAGTGCTGGAAGGGAGGGGGCGGGCACTGAAGCTTTCTTT	CSAGREGAGTEAFF
.	.	TRBV18	TRBJ1-1	TGTGCCAGCTCACCATGGAGGGACACTGAAGCTTTCTTT	CASSPWRDTEAFF
few	.	TRBV11-3	TRBJ2-5	TGTGCCAGCAGCTTAGACAGGGCAGAGACCCAGTACTTC	CASSLDRAETQYF
few	.	TRBV20-1	TRBJ1-1	TGCAGTGCTAGTCGGGTTGCGAACACTGAAGCTTTCTTT	CSASRVANTEAFF
.	.	TRBV5-1	TRBJ1-1	TGCGCCAGCAGCTTAGAGCCCGAAACCAACACTGAAGCTTTCTTT	CASSLEPETNTEAFF
.	TRBD2	TRBV11-2	TRBJ2-5	TGTGCCAGCAGCGTGGGAGCGGGGGGGCCACAGACCCAGTACTTC	CASSVGAGGPQTQYF
.	TRBD1	TRBV11-2	TRBJ1-1	TGTGCCAGCAGCCTCGCAGGGGGGACTGAAGCTTTCTTT	CASSLAGGTEAFF
few	.	TRBV20-1	TRBJ1-1	TGCAGTGCTAGAGACCCACATGAGGCTTTCTTT	CSARDPHEAFF
.	.	TRBV5-4	TRBJ2-3	TGTGCCAGCAGCTCCGGGACCGCACCCACAGATACGCAGTATTTT	CASSSGTAPTDTQYF
.	TRBD2	TRBV19	TRBJ2-6	TGTGCCAGTTCCCTTAGCGGGGGAACAGGGGCCAACGTCCTGACTTTC	CASSLSGGTGANVLTF
few	.	TRBV11-2	TRBJ2-3	TGTGCCAGCAGCTTGATCCCGGGGGCCACAGATACGCAGTATTTT	CASSLIPGATDTQYF
.	TRBD1	TRBV5-1	TRBJ2-7	TGCGCCAGCAGCACCGGGACAGGGGACTACGAGCAGTACTTC	CASSTGTGDYEQYF
.	.	TRBV7-2	TRBJ1-1	TGTGCCAGCAGCTTAAGAGGGGTCGGACAGACTGAAGCTTTCTTT	CASSLRGVGQTEAFF
.	TRBD1	TRBV12-3/TRBV12-4	TRBJ1-2	TGTGCCAGCAGTTGGGGGGACAGGGCCTATGGCTACACCTTC	CASSWGDRAYGYTF
.	.	TRBV7-2	TRBJ1-1	TGTGCCAGCAACACTCAACGGGACACTGAAGCTTTCTTT	CASNTQRDTEAFF
medium-sized	TRBD1	TRBV6-5	TRBJ1-6	TGTGCCAGCAGTTACAGGGACAGTAATTCACCCCTCCACTTT	CASSYRDSNSPLHF
.	.	TRBV20-1	TRBJ1-1	TGCAGTGCTACATATCGGGCTAGAACTGAAGCTTTCTTT	CSATYRARTEAFF
.	.	TRBV10-1	TRBJ2-1	TGCGCCAGCAGTGGCAGCTACAATGAGCAGTTCTTC	CASSGSYNEQFF
medium-sized	.	TRBV20-1	TRBJ1-2	TGCAGTGCCCGCGGGGCTACCGACACCTTC	CSARGATDTF
once	TRBD2	TRBV18	TRBJ2-1	TGTGCCAGCTCACCAGGGGAGGGCAATGAGCAGTTCTTC	CASSPGEGNEQFF
few	.	TRBV6-1	TRBJ2-1	TGTGCCAGCAGTGAATACGCTACAGTTTCCCTCAGTGAGCAGTTCTTC	CASSEYATVSLSEQFF
.	TRBD2	TRBV4-2	TRBJ2-5	TGTGCCAGCAGCCAAGATCGCGGGGGCCAAGAGACCCAGTACTTC	CASSQDRGGQETQYF